The entry below describes one T cell receptor beta chain. The table lists this clonotype with many counts. Its recognized antigen is unknown. Base qualities are not recorded, but no much larger clone differs from it by a single base. The data belong to a study of T cells after yellow fever vaccination (dated by TCRdb to between 2017 and 2020). Looking at the study overall: The SMART-Seq v4 Ultra Low Input RNA kit was used to prepare libraries from fractions with low cell numbers. Bulk TCR alpha and beta repertoires were sequenced longitudinally to track T-cell clones before and after primary and booster YFV17D yellow fever vaccination. Two healthy male donors, one aged 18 to 30 and one aged 30 to 40 years, were included in the cohort. Blood was drawn at multiple timepoints before and after primary and secondary immunization, with bulk PBMC replicates and cell subsets isolated.

Synthesis of TCR cDNA relied on 5'RACE template switching, a step that introduced a universal primer site along with unique molecular identifiers. cDNA synthesis was primed from both the TCR alpha and TCR beta constant segments. Library amplification involved two PCR steps, and the second step added sample barcodes and sequencing adapters. Sequencing of libraries was done on Illumina HiSeq 2500 (2x100 bp) or NovaSeq (2x150 bp). The study's own analysis went as follows. MIGEC handled demultiplexing of reads and collapsing into UMI consensus sequences, while MiXCR performed V(D)J alignment. Using edgeR on replicate PBMC samples, clonotypes were called vaccine-responding if FDR was below 0.01 and the log2 fold change was above 5 up to day 15. Each bulk clonotype received a CD4 or CD8 identity based on whether the sequenced CD4 or CD8 repertoire contained that clonotype at higher abundance. The public reads were run again by TCRdb, first through fastp at Q25 and then through MiXCR, and only productive beta chains were kept. All rows with the same CDR3 protein become a single entry with the most common DNA and genes. The V and J calls here are based on TCRdb, not the publication. The table for this sample lists 230,000 or so distinct CDR3 sequences; over 6.5% of them were counted only once. The ten most abundant clones make up around 1.1% of the sample.

Study-wide conclusions, independent of this receptor: Compared with the primary T-cell response, the secondary T-cell response was weaker but faster, peaking on day 5 rather than day 15. Because only two donors were included in the study, the extent to which the findings can be generalized is limited. A small fraction of clonotypes appeared in both the CD4 and CD8 compartments, likely as a result of convergent recombination. Computational filtering was required because FACS-sorted repertoires could contain abundant contaminating clonotypes from the bulk population. After the booster, most of the clones that had expanded following primary vaccination were detected again (approximately 95% of CD4 and 85% to 90% of CD8), which suggests that memory was broadly maintained.

The treatment or condition tag for this specimen amounts to: live attenuated yellow fever vaccine strain. A standard Ficoll-Paque protocol was used to isolate PBMCs from peripheral blood. Dynabeads CD4 and CD8 positive selection kits were used to isolate the CD4 and CD8 T-cell fractions. TriZol was used to extract RNA from bulk PBMCs, from CD4 and CD8 fractions, and from dextramer-positive and dextramer-negative fractions. The receptor's source is a man aged 25-45 years who received the YFV17D yellow fever vaccine. Here the sequenced sample was CD4+ T cells sorted from PBMCs, taken on the day of the yellow fever booster vaccination.

The DNA reads TGTGCCAGCAGCTTTAGACGACAGGGGGCCGCAGATACGCAGTATTTT. Translated, it gives CASSFRRQGAADTQYF. The sequence joins TRBV7-6 to TRBJ2-3; TRBD1 fits 10 bases in the junction. V lost 3 bases and J lost 4 bases, and the count of bases not matched to a germline gene is 7. From its cysteine to its phenylalanine, the CDR3 spans 16 amino acids. Only the CDR3 DNA stays, 48 bases, in frame from base 1. From a lookup of the germline V gene, CDR1 and CDR2 are SGHVS and FNYEAQ.